This TCR beta chain was recorded in a study of T-cell reconstitution after alpha-beta-depleted transplantation in children. It was with unique molecular identifiers that the TCRbeta library was prepared. MiXCR was run by TCRdb on the PCR reads, yielding one entry per CDR3 protein. Of some 240,000 distinct CDR3 sequences listed, 9.5% to 15% are singletons. With respect to this clonotype: A much larger clone lies one base from this, so it may be a read error.

Germline CDR1 and CDR2: SGHRS and YFSETQ. This CDR3 is built from 15 residues. V lost 4 bases and J lost 5; bases outside the gene matches: 10. The source material was PBMCs from the stem cell graft donor, sampled from the stem cell graft. The source of this sequence is a human donor who donated a stem cell graft to a child with acute lymphoblastic leukemia. This rearrangement joins TRBV5-1 to TRBJ2-7, with 9 bases matching TRBD2. CDR3 nucleotide sequence: TGCGCCAGCAGCCCGGAGGGGCTAGCGGGGCACGAGCAGTACTTC. Residues: CASSPEGLAGHEQYF.